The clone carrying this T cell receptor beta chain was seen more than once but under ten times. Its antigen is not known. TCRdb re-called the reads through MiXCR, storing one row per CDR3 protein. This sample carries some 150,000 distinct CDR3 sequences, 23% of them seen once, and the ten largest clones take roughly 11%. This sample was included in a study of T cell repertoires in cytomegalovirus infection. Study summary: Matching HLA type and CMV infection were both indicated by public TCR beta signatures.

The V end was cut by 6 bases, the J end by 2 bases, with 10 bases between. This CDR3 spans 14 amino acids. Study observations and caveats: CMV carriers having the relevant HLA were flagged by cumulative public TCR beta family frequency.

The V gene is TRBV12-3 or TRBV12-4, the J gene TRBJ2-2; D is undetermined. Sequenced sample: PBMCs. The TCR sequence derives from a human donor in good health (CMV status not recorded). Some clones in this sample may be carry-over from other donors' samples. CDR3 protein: CASREAGNTGELFF. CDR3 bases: TGTGCCAGCAGAGAGGCCGGAAACACCGGGGAGCTGTTTTTT.